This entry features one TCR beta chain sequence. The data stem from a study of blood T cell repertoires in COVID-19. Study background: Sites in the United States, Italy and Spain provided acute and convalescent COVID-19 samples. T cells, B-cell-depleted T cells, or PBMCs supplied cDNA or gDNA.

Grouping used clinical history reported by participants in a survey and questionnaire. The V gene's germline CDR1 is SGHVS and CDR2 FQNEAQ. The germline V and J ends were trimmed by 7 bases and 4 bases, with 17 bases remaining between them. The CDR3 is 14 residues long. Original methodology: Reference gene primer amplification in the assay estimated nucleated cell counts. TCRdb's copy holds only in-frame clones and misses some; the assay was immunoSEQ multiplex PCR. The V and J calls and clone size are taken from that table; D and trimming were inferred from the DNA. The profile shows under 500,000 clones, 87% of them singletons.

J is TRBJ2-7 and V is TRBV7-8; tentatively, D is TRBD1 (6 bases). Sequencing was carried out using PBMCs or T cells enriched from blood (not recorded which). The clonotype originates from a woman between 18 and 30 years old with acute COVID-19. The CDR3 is CASTRTARDYEQYF. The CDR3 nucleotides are TGTGCCAGCACACGGACAGCGCGCGATTACGAGCAGTACTTC. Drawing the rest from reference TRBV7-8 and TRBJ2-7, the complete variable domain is GAGVSQSPRYKVAKRGQDVALRCDPISGHVSLFWYQQALGQGPEFLTYFQNEAQLDKSGLPSDRFFAERPEGSVSTLKIQRTQQEDSAVYLCASTRTARDYEQYFGPGTRLTVT.